These 14 T cell receptor beta chains were sequenced from one sample in a study of shared clonotypes between healthy human individuals. The table came from immunoSEQ multiplex PCR; TCRdb's copy has only in-frame clones and leaves some out. The table has roughly 2.5 million clones, approximately 92% seen once. The sample comprised naive CD4+ T cells sorted from blood. The subset here: CD45RA+ positively selected. The receptor source for this set is a man in his late teens or twenties in good health.

The chain combines TRBV5-3 with TRBJ1-3; D not resolved. TRBV5-3 is an ORF, and what it does is uncertain. The CDR3 has 15 amino acids. Trimming shortened V by 0 bases and J by 0 bases, and 7 bases separated the two germline ends. CDR3 residues: CARSLASSSGNTIYF. Here the CDR3 DNA reads TGTGCCAGAAGCTTGGCATCGAGCTCTGGAAACACCATATATTTT.

J is TRBJ2-2 and V is TRBV7-2; D might be TRBD2 (6 bases). This CDR3 is built from 16 residues. Trimming took off 7 bases at V and 1 base at J, with 16 bases between the two ends. CDR1 and CDR2 (germline): SGHTA, FQGNSA. The CDR3 reads CASTPVEGLNTGELFF. CDR3 in DNA: TGTGCCAGCACCCCGGTGGAGGGTTTGAACACCGGGGAGCTGTTTTTT.

The chain couples TRBV30 to TRBJ1-3; 7 nucleotides agree with TRBD1. Unmatched junction bases numbered 13, after V lost 5 bases and J lost 0 bases. This CDR3 has 17 amino acids. CDR1 and CDR2 from the germline V gene are GTSNPN and SVGIG (reference sequence). The CDR3 sequence is CAWERDRIQNSGNTIYF. CDR3 bases: TGTGCCTGGGAGCGGGACAGAATCCAAAACTCTGGAAACACCATATATTTT.

The chain uses TRBV10-2 and TRBJ2-7, with 9 bases aligning to TRBD2. Germline lookup yields CDR1 WSHSY and CDR2 SAAADI. With 6 bases clipped from V and 3 bases from J, the junction kept 6 bases outside the gene matches. CDR3 length: 14 residues. CDR3 amino acids: CASRSSGRSYEQYF. CDR3 nucleotide sequence: TGCGCCAGCAGGAGCAGCGGGAGGAGCTACGAGCAGTACTTC.

The J gene is TRBJ2-1, the V gene TRBV28, with D maybe TRBD2 (5 bases). The CDR3 is 12 residues long. The ends were cut back, 5 bases at V and 9 bases at J, with 11 bases in the middle. From germline, CDR1 is MDHEN and CDR2 SYDVKM. The CDR3 reads CASSLDSGEQFF. The CDR3 DNA follows: TGTGCCAGCAGTCTGGACTCTGGTGAGCAGTTCTTC. The whole variable domain, remainder taken from reference TRBV28 and TRBJ2-1, is DVKVTQSSRYLVKRTGEKVFLECVQDMDHENMFWYRQDPGLGLRLIYFSYDVKMKEKGDIPEGYSVSREKKERFSLILESASTNQTSMYLCASSLDSGEQFFGPGTRLTVL.

The genes are TRBV6-6 and TRBJ1-1; 8 bases map to TRBD1. Unmatched junction bases numbered 2, after V lost 2 bases and J lost 3 bases. The CDR3 is 14 residues long. Germline assignment: CDR1 MNHNY and CDR2 SVGAGI (reference sequence). CDR3 in amino acids: CASSYQGADTEAFF. DNA for the CDR3: TGTGCCAGCAGTTACCAGGGGGCTGACACTGAAGCTTTCTTT.

The V gene is TRBV9, the J gene TRBJ2-3; 12 nucleotides agree with TRBD2. The germline V gene encodes CDR1 SGDLS and CDR2 YYNGEE. Losses at the gene ends were 3 bases for V and 0 bases for J; bases not matched to a gene: 8. This CDR3 has 18 amino acids. CDR3 amino acids: CASSEGLAGKTSTDTQYF. The CDR3 nucleotides are TGTGCCAGCAGCGAAGGACTAGCGGGAAAGACTAGCACAGATACGCAGTATTTT. The variable domain in full, with the rest retrieved from reference TRBV9 and TRBJ2-3, is DSGVTQTPKHLITATGQRVTLRCSPRSGDLSVYWYQQSLDQGLQFLIQYYNGEERAKGNILERFSAQQFPDLHSELNLSSLELGDSALYFCASSEGLAGKTSTDTQYFGPGTRLTVL.

The chain recombines TRBV7-8 with TRBJ2-5, with TRBD1 as a possible D gene (5 bases). This CDR3 contains 15 residues. V shed 6 bases and J shed 5 bases, with 19 bases lying between them. Germline V gene sequence: CDR1 SGHVS, CDR2 FQNEAQ. This CDR3 is CASSWAGSAGETQYF. The CDR3 DNA is TGTGCCAGCAGTTGGGCAGGGTCGGCCGGGGAGACCCAGTACTTC.

The chain links TRBV2 to TRBJ2-7, with 9 positions matching TRBD1. CDR1 is SNHLY and CDR2 is FYNNEI in the germline V gene. V trimming: 10 bases; J trimming: 4 bases; junction bases outside the gene matches: 8. The CDR3 length is 13 residues. CDR3 in amino acids: CAKRGTGQYEQYF. The CDR3, as DNA: TGTGCCAAGCGCGGGACAGGGCAATACGAGCAGTACTTC.

The chain recombines TRBV10-3 with TRBJ1-4; D is ambiguous. Germline assignment: CDR1 ENHRY and CDR2 SYGVKD. The CDR3 has 15 amino acids. V was trimmed by 2 bases and J by 5 bases, leaving 12 bases between them. The CDR3 DNA reads TGTGCCATCAGTGAGGGCCCCGGCTCCAATGAAAAACTGTTTTTT. Protein product: CAISEGPGSNEKLFF.

The rearrangement joins TRBV6-1 to TRBJ1-3, with D tentatively TRBD1 (5 bases). CDR1 is MNHNS, CDR2 SASEGT, per germline. Trimming took off 0 bases at V and 2 bases at J, with 8 bases between the two ends. This CDR3 is 15 amino acids long. In DNA form, the CDR3 reads TGTGCCAGCAGTGAAGCGGCAGGGCCTGGAAACACCATATATTTT. Translated: CASSEAAGPGNTIYF.

V and J are TRBV28 and TRBJ1-5; TRBD1 is a possible D gene (5 bases). Germline loops: CDR1 MDHEN, CDR2 SYDVKM. CDR3 length: 15 residues. Trimming shortened V by 4 bases and J by 3 bases, and 13 bases separated the two germline ends. CDR3 nucleotide sequence: TGTGCCAGCAGTTCCGGGGACGGTTACAATCAGCCCCAGCATTTT. It is translated as CASSSGDGYNQPQHF.

The chain joins TRBV2 to TRBJ1-5; D is unresolved. V gave up 2 bases and J gave up 4 bases, with 9 bases separating them. This CDR3 is 14 amino acids long. Looked up from germline, CDR1 is SNHLY and CDR2 is FYNNEI. The CDR3 DNA sequence: TGTGCCAGCAGTGAACAGGCCTATAATCAGCCCCAGCATTTT. Protein product: CASSEQAYNQPQHF.

This chain links TRBV28 with TRBJ1-5, with D possibly TRBD1 on 5 matching bases. The CDR3 covers 14 residues. V was trimmed by 7 bases and J by 9 bases, leaving 19 bases between them. The germline CDR1 and CDR2 sequences are MDHEN and SYDVKM. The CDR3 here is CASTTGEGSRPQHF. The CDR3 DNA is TGTGCCAGCACTACAGGAGAGGGTTCGAGGCCCCAGCATTTT.